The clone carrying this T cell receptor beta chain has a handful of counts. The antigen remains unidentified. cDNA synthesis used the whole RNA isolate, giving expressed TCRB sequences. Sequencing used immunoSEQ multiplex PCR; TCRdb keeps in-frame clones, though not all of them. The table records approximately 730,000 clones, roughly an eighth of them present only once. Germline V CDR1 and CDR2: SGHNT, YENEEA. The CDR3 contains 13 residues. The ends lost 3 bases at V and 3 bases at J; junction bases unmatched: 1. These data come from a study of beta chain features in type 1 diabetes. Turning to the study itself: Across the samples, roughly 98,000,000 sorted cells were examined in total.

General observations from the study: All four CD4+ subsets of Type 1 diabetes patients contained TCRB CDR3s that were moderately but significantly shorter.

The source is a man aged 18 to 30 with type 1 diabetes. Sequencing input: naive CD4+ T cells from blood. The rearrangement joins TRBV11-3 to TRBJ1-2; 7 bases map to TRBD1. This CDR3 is CASSFTGDYGYTF. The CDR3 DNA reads TGTGCCAGCAGCTTCACAGGGGACTATGGCTACACCTTC.